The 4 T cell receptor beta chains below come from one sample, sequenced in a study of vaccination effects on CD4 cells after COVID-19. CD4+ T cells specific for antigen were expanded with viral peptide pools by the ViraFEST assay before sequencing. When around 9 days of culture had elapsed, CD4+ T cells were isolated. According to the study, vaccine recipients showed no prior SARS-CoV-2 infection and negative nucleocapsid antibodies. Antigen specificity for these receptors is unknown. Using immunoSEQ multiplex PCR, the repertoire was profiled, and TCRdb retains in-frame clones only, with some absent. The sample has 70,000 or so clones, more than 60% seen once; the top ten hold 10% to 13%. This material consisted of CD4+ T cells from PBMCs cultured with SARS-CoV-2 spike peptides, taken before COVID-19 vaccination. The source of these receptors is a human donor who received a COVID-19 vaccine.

The CDR3 loop reads CASSLGLGNTEAFF. The DNA of the CDR3 is TGCGCCAGCAGCTTGGGCCTGGGTAACACTGAAGCTTTCTTT. This chain links TRBV5-1 with TRBJ1-1; unclear D gene. Germline V gene lookup returns CDR1 SGHRS and CDR2 YFSETQ. The CDR3 spans 14 residues. Trimming took off 0 bases at V and 2 bases at J, with 8 bases between the two ends.

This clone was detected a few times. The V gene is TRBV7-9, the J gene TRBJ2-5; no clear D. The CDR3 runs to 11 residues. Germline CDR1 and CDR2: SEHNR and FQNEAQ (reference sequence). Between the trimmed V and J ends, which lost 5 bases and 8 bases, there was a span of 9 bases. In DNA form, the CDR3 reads TGTGCCAGCAGCCAGTATTTAACCCAGTACTTC. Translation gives CASSQYLTQYF.

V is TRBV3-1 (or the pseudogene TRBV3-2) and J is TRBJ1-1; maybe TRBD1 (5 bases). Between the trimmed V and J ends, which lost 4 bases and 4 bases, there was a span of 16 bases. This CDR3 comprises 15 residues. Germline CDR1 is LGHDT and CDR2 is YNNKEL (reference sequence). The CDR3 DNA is TGTGCCAGCAGCCGCACCTGGGGCTTAGGCACTGAAGCTTTCTTT. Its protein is CASSRTWGLGTEAFF.

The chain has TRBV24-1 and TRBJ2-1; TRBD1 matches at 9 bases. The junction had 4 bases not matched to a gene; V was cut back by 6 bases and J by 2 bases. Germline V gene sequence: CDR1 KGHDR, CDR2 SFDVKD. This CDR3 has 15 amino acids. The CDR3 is CATSMTGGPYNEQFF. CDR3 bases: TGTGCCACCAGTATGACAGGGGGACCCTACAATGAGCAGTTCTTC.